The clone carrying this T cell receptor beta chain has ten or more counts. Its antigen remains unknown. The TCRbeta library was prepared with unique molecular identifiers. One entry per CDR3 protein results from TCRdb running MiXCR on the PCR reads. This table holds hundreds of thousands of distinct CDR3 sequences, over 10% found once. The sample comes from a study of T-cell reconstitution after alpha-beta-depleted transplantation in children. Study-level points and caveats: There were reportedly several hundred expanded graft clones from which alpha-beta T cells came about two months after transplant. For some patients, TCRbeta diversity was high at day 60 because of recipient T cells and thymic progenitors that survived. At one year after transplant, newly produced T cells mostly accounted for T-cell counts and diversity.

This receptor was identified in a girl under 10 years old with congenital amegakaryocytic thrombocytopenia, due to receive a stem cell transplant. Source: PBMCs, taken before TCRalphabeta/CD19-depleted stem cell transplant.

CDR3 in amino acids: CATSREGRAMDEQYF. The CDR3 DNA follows: TGTGCCACCAGCAGAGAAGGGAGGGCCATGGACGAGCAGTACTTC. The genes are TRBV15 and TRBJ2-7; 7 bases match TRBD2. Germline V gene data show CDR1 as LNHNV and CDR2 as YYDKDF (reference sequence). The CDR3 runs 15 residues. Unmatched junction bases numbered 7, after V lost 0 bases and J lost 5 bases.